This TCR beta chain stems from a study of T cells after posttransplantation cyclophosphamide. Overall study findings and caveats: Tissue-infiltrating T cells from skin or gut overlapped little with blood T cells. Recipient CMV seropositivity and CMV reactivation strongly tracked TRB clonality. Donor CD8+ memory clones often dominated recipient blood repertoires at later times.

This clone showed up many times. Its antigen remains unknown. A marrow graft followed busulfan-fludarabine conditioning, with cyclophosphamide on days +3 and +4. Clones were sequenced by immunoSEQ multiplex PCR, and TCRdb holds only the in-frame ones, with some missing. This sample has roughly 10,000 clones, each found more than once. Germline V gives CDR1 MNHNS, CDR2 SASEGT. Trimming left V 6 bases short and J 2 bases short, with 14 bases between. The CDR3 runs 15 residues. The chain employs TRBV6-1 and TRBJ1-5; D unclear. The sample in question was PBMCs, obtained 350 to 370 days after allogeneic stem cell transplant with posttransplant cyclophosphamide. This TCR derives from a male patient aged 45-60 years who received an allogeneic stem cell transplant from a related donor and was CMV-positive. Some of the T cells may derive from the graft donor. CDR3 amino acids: CASSSTVRGNQPQHF. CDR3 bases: TGTGCCAGCAGCTCCACGGTGAGAGGCAATCAGCCCCAGCATTTT.